This TCR beta chain was sequenced in a study of CD8 T cells in ankylosing spondylitis. By quantitative 5'-RACE with molecular barcodes, the TCR beta libraries were made. TCRdb reprocessed the 5' RACE reads with MiXCR, giving one entry per CDR3 protein. Here the sample spans 100,000 to 150,000 distinct CDR3 sequences, 17% being singletons. Germline V CDR1 and CDR2: SGHNT, YENEEA. The germline V and J ends were trimmed by 5 bases and 8 bases, with 16 bases remaining between them. CDR3 length: 14 residues. In its sample, this clonotype was seen a few times. Its antigen is as yet unknown. Broader study findings: Prior work had noted some motif variants in reactive arthritis blood and synovial fluid. CD8+ disease-linked clones were present at relatively low frequencies in blood. Significant enrichment of disease-linked clones was reported in matched ankylosing spondylitis synovial fluid. Ankylosing spondylitis blood seemed to carry a telltale TCR beta motif made of several highly homologous variants.

The TCR sequence derives from a male donor with ankylosing spondylitis. The specimen was blood, either unsorted or a sorted T cell fraction (not recorded which). J is TRBJ2-1 and V is TRBV11-3; the D gene could be TRBD1 or TRBD2 (5 bases each). Written as DNA, the CDR3 is TGTGCCAGCAGCCAGACTATCTGGGACCATGAGCAGTTCTTC. Protein product: CASSQTIWDHEQFF. Full variable domain (outside the CDR3, taken from reference TRBV11-3 and TRBJ2-1): EAGVVQSPRYKIIEKKQPVAFWCNPISGHNTLYWYLQNLGQGPELLIRYENEEAVDDSQLPKDRFSAERLKGVDSTLKIQPAELGDSAVYLCASSQTIWDHEQFFGPGTRLTVL.